This is a list of T cell receptor beta chains from one sample in a study of early T cells in non-severe SARS-CoV-2 infection. In TCRdb, the 5' RACE reads were re-called with MiXCR into one record per CDR3 protein. This sample carries about 22,000 distinct CDR3 sequences, over 4% of them seen once, and the ten largest clones take approximately 8.4%. Material for sequencing was whole blood. Every receptor here comes from an adult who was a healthcare worker with PCR-confirmed SARS-CoV-2 infection or an uninfected control (not recorded which). Both conserved end residues are part of each CDR3. D genes are given only for firm matches. Size is stated for part of the rows, as once, few or many counts, or as a class when the clone is expanded.

v_gene	len	abundance	d_gene	j_gene	CDR3aa	CDR3nt
TRBV12-5	15	many	NA	TRBJ1-5	CASGLRGEEDQPQHF	TGTGCTAGTGGTTTAAGGGGGGAGGAGGATCAGCCCCAGCATTTT
TRBV6-4	18	many	NA	TRBJ1-5	CASSDRQRRASYNQPQHF	TGTGCCAGCAGTGACCGCCAGAGGAGGGCCTCCTACAATCAGCCCCAGCATTTT
TRBV23-1	18	medium-sized	NA	TRBJ1-5	CASSQSGRRGRSIQPQHF	TGCGCCAGCAGTCAATCGGGGCGCAGGGGTCGAAGTATTCAGCCCCAGCATTTT
TRBV6-5	16	few	NA	TRBJ1-1	CASSYSGGPMNTEAFF	TGTGCCAGCAGTTATTCTGGGGGGCCTATGAACACTGAAGCTTTCTTT
TRBV6-5	13	many	NA	TRBJ1-1	CASSYVVNTEAFF	TGTGCCAGCAGTTACGTTGTGAACACTGAAGCTTTCTTT
TRBV7-2	14	many	TRBD1	TRBJ2-5	CASSFQTGEETQYF	TGTGCCAGCAGCTTCCAGACAGGGGAAGAGACCCAGTACTTC
TRBV12-5	14	few	TRBD1	TRBJ1-2	CASGRAGGDYGYTF	TGTGCTAGTGGCCGAGCAGGGGGCGACTATGGCTACACCTTC
TRBV2	13	many	NA	TRBJ1-5	CASSAEGYQPQHF	TGTGCCAGCTCGGCGGAAGGTTATCAGCCCCAGCATTTT
TRBV5-1	15	many	TRBD1	TRBJ1-1	CASRPGQAMNTEAFF	TGCGCCAGCAGACCCGGACAGGCCATGAACACTGAAGCTTTCTTT
TRBV20-1	15	NA	TRBD2	TRBJ2-7	CSAPGLAGASYEQYF	TGCAGTGCCCCGGGACTAGCGGGGGCCTCCTACGAGCAGTACTTC
TRBV5-1	14	many	TRBD1	TRBJ2-7	CASSLGQGALRQYF	TGCGCCAGCAGCTTAGGACAGGGGGCGCTTCGGCAGTACTTC
TRBV28	14	few	NA	TRBJ2-1	CASSFSRGYNEQFF	TGTGCCAGCAGTTTTTCCAGGGGCTACAATGAGCAGTTCTTC
TRBV6-6	13	many	NA	TRBJ2-4	CASSRVGWDIQYF	TGTGCCAGCAGTAGGGTTGGTTGGGACATTCAGTACTTC
TRBV28	17	many	TRBD1	TRBJ1-5	CASSPFRDRGWSQPQHF	TGTGCCAGCAGCCCTTTTAGGGACAGGGGCTGGAGTCAGCCCCAGCATTTT
TRBV5-1	13	few	TRBD1	TRBJ2-5	CASSSGGPETQYF	TGCGCCAGCAGCTCAGGGGGCCCGGAGACCCAGTACTTC
TRBV9	13	many	NA	TRBJ1-1	CASSLHGVTEAFF	TGTGCCAGCAGCCTTCACGGGGTCACTGAAGCTTTCTTT
TRBV6-6	15	NA	NA	TRBJ1-3	CASSSDRLSGNTIYF	TGTGCCAGCAGTTCAGACAGGCTCTCTGGAAACACCATATATTTT
TRBV5-1	17	many	NA	TRBJ2-1	CASSLNLQTSSYNEQFF	TGCGCCAGCAGCTTGAATTTACAAACGAGCTCCTACAATGAGCAGTTCTTC
TRBV7-9	16	many	TRBD1	TRBJ1-1	CASSERQGLSYTEAFF	TGTGCCAGCAGCGAGCGACAGGGTCTTAGTTACACTGAAGCTTTCTTT
TRBV29-1	14	few	NA	TRBJ1-1	CSVDNEGVGTEAFF	TGCAGCGTTGATAATGAAGGCGTTGGCACTGAAGCTTTCTTT
TRBV6-5	15	many	TRBD1	TRBJ2-5	CASSYSRLGQMIQYF	TGTGCCAGCAGTTACTCGAGACTGGGACAGATGATCCAGTACTTC
TRBV28	13	many	NA	TRBJ2-5	CASSRQVQETQYF	TGTGCCAGCAGTCGACAGGTACAAGAGACCCAGTACTTC
TRBV19	16	few	NA	TRBJ2-7	CASSPRRSDGTYEQYF	TGTGCCAGTAGTCCCCGCCGCTCTGACGGTACCTACGAGCAGTACTTC
TRBV6-1	14	many	NA	TRBJ1-4	CASMSGTRNEKLFF	TGTGCCAGCATGTCCGGGACAAGGAATGAAAAACTGTTTTTT
TRBV27	14	many	TRBD1	TRBJ2-5	CASSLGDRGQTQYF	TGTGCCAGCAGTTTGGGAGACAGGGGGCAGACCCAGTACTTC
TRBV29-1	12	many	TRBD1	TRBJ2-5	CSATGNLETQYF	TGCAGCGCGACAGGGAATTTGGAGACCCAGTACTTC
TRBV30	14	many	NA	TRBJ1-5	CAWSAGTQNQPQHF	TGTGCCTGGAGTGCCGGGACTCAGAATCAGCCCCAGCATTTT
TRBV27	18	many	NA	TRBJ2-6	CASRQNRAAYSGANVLTF	TGTGCCAGCCGACAAAACCGAGCTGCATACTCTGGGGCCAACGTCCTGACTTTC
TRBV7-2	13	many	NA	TRBJ1-6	CAFALDRHSPLHF	TGTGCCTTTGCCCTCGACAGGCATTCACCCCTCCACTTT
TRBV28	17	NA	TRBD1	TRBJ2-2	CASSFQSRGINTGELFF	TGTGCCAGCAGTTTTCAGTCCAGGGGGATTAACACCGGGGAGCTGTTTTTT
TRBV11-3	13	many	TRBD1	TRBJ1-1	CASSRQGDPEAFF	TGTGCCAGCAGCCGTCAGGGGGATCCTGAAGCTTTCTTT
TRBV7-2	13	few	NA	TRBJ1-3	CASSAVSGNTIYF	TGTGCCAGCAGCGCTGTGTCTGGAAACACCATATATTTT
TRBV7-6	16	few	NA	TRBJ1-6	CASSPEGQKYNSPLHF	TGTGCCAGCAGCCCAGAGGGACAAAAGTATAATTCACCCCTCCACTTT
TRBV7-2	17	many	NA	TRBJ2-5	CASSPRANPEDRETQYF	TGTGCCAGCAGCCCCAGGGCCAACCCCGAGGATCGGGAGACCCAGTACTTC
TRBV14	17	many	NA	TRBJ2-3	CASSQHTGQAGTDTQYF	TGTGCCAGCAGCCAACACACCGGACAGGCGGGAACAGATACGCAGTATTTT
TRBV18	16	many	TRBD2	TRBJ2-5	CASSSTAGATSETQYF	TGTGCCAGCTCATCGACAGCGGGGGCCACGTCAGAGACCCAGTACTTC
TRBV5-6	15	many	NA	TRBJ2-2	CASSLQGGDTGELFF	TGTGCCAGCAGCCTCCAGGGGGGCGACACCGGGGAGCTGTTTTTT
TRBV11-1	15	many	NA	TRBJ2-7	CASSPGLRRSYEQYF	TGTGCCAGCAGCCCGGGACTGCGGAGATCCTACGAGCAGTACTTC
TRBV5-1	14	many	TRBD2	TRBJ2-1	CASSLGTSGNEQFF	TGCGCCAGCAGCTTGGGGACTAGCGGGAATGAGCAGTTCTTC
TRBV15	14	many	NA	TRBJ2-2	CATSVRVNGGELFF	TGTGCCACCAGCGTCAGGGTCAACGGCGGGGAGCTGTTTTTT
TRBV29-1	12	NA	NA	TRBJ2-1	CSVEEDRNEQFF	TGCAGCGTTGAGGAGGATCGCAATGAGCAGTTCTTC